This note documents a single T cell receptor beta chain sequence. The antigen is undetermined. Unmatched junction bases numbered 10, after V lost 2 bases and J lost 4 bases. CDR1 SGHTA and CDR2 FQGNSA come from the germline V gene. This CDR3 spans 16 amino acids. This sample was taken from a study of T cell responses to AZD1222 COVID-19 vaccine. Produced via immunoSEQ multiplex PCR; TCRdb's table is partial and in-frame only. The repertoire holds roughly 120,000 clones, with about 82% as singletons. Findings and caveats of the study: Repertoire sampling occurred only after the peak T cell response.

The source was peripheral blood, collected 28 days after the second AZD1222 dose. The chain carries TRBV7-2 and TRBJ2-5; 7 bases are shared with TRBD2. The receptor was isolated from an adult who received the AZD1222 COVID-19 vaccine. The CDR3 DNA sequence: TGTGCCAGCAGCTTATGGGGCTCGGGGGGTGGAGAGACCCAGTACTTC. Translated: CASSLWGSGGGETQYF.